The entry that follows covers one T cell receptor beta chain sequence. The source of the sample is a study of cytomegalovirus exposure and HLA in healthy donors. Germline V lookup: CDR1 MDHEN, CDR2 SYDVKM. The V segment lost 1 base and the J segment 5 bases; nucleotides outside the gene matches: 7. The CDR3 contains 16 residues. PCR used 60 Vbeta primers and 13 Jbeta primers. This table comes from immunoSEQ multiplex PCR, and its TCRdb copy is limited to in-frame clones, with some not included. The sample carries 100,000 or so clones, about 81% recorded once. Sequencing input: PBMCs. V is TRBV28 and J is TRBJ2-2; the match to TRBD1 covers 7 bases. The source of this sequence is a man aged 30-40 years in good health and CMV-seronegative. CDR3 in amino acids: CASSLSWTGGTGELFF. Here the CDR3 DNA reads TGTGCCAGCAGTTTATCTTGGACAGGCGGGACCGGGGAGCTGTTTTTT.